This T cell receptor beta chain originates from a study of Graves' ophthalmopathy and Graves' hyperthyroidism (dated by TCRdb to 2016 to 2019). Notes on the research overall: Peripheral blood was collected before any treatment was given, at the time of initial diagnosis. The study used TCR beta repertoire signatures to distinguish Graves' ophthalmopathy from Graves' hyperthyroidism and to predict progression to ophthalmopathy. In total, under 150 blood samples were TCR-sequenced: approximately 40 ophthalmopathy, roughly 77 hyperthyroidism and approximately 17 hyperthyroidism-to-ophthalmopathy patients. To explore V-J signatures distinguishing ophthalmopathy from hyperthyroidism, a discovery set of about 99 patients (roughly 42 ophthalmopathy, 57 stable hyperthyroidism) was enrolled. An independent validation cohort comprised some 19 hyperthyroidism patients and roughly 15 patients who later progressed from hyperthyroidism to ophthalmopathy. T-cell repertoires of thyroid tissue and blood were compared in 5 or 6 hyperthyroidism patients. Once sampling was done, hyperthyroidism patients were given methimazole at a starting dose of 30 mg daily, while ophthalmopathy patients were given high-dose intravenous methylprednisolone. The roughly 100 discovery patients were divided at random into training and test sets in a 7:3 ratio. The study at large found these results: No statistical method was used to predetermine the sample size, and group allocation was not hidden from the investigators. In validation, the model predicted ophthalmopathy progression with over 60% sensitivity and roughly 72% specificity; around twelve predicted patients were CT-confirmed with GO in a median of roughly 6.8 months. In cross-validation, the 13-signature model distinguished ophthalmopathy from stable hyperthyroidism with about 89% sensitivity and around 83% specificity, while in the test set the corresponding values were 80% and 75%. Most of the expanded thyroid clonotypes with a frequency above 0.001 were also detected in blood, and it was suggested that the thyroid immune response may be reflected by blood repertoires.

There are 14 amino acids in the CDR3, from cysteine to phenylalanine inclusive. The DNA shown is the 42-base CDR3, in frame from base 1. V trim: 5 bases; J trim: 6 bases; unmatched bases: 8. The CDR1 and CDR2 encoded by the germline V gene are SGHVS and FQNEAQ. This clonotype was seen only a few times. Its antigen is still unknown. No much larger clonotype is one base removed from it; base qualities were not supplied. The ophthalmopathy patients had moderately to severely active disease, with a Clinical Activity Score of 3 or higher, a NOSPECS grade of 4 or higher, and a disease duration of less than 3 months. Patients with other autoimmune diseases, uncontrolled infections, pregnancy or lactation were excluded from the study. Clinical symptoms, serum thyroxine, TRAb, thyroid ultrasound and orbital computed tomography formed the basis of the diagnosis. Ficoll-Paque density gradient centrifugation was used to isolate PBMCs from approximately 10 ml of fresh peripheral blood. Total RNA was extracted using Trizol reagent, and RNA quality was checked on an Agilent 2100 Bioanalyzer.

For repertoire sequencing, the TCR beta CDR3 regions were amplified from RNA transcripts. A first-round RT-PCR used HTBI primers with the Qiagen OneStep RT-PCR kit, followed by a second-round multiplex PCR, size selection and purification. Libraries were sequenced paired-end with 100 bp reads on an Illumina HiSeq2000. The study's processing was this. Reads were processed with SOAPnuke, discarding reads with adapters, uncalled bases, mean Phred below 15, or no exact constant-primer or identifier match. COPE v1.2.5 was used to merge the high-quality paired reads. Clonotypes were defined as unique nucleotide sequences and were aligned to IMGT TRB V, D and J references using MiTCR v1.1. Analysis was restricted to V-J combinations with a frequency above 0.0001, which covered just over 98% of repertoires. For each V-J combination, a TCR clonal expansion and chaos score was defined as the ratio of F50 clonal expansion to chaos observed in the TCRdist matrix. Features were reduced by Welch's t-statistics and random forest to around 14 V-J combinations, which fed a naive Bayes classifier. The similarity between thyroid and blood repertoires was quantified using the Morisita-Horn index. TCRdb reworked the public reads: Q25 trimming with fastp, MiXCR clone assembly, productive beta chains retained. Each entry is one CDR3 protein sequence, shown with its most common DNA and genes. The V and J calls here are based on TCRdb, not the publication. The table for this sample lists about 170,000 distinct CDR3 sequences; roughly two fifths of them were counted only once. The ten biggest clones cover around 5.8% of the sample.

Recombination linked TRBV7-8 to TRBJ2-5, with 8 junctional bases fitting TRBD1. The sequence came from a woman between 40 and 50 years old with Graves' ophthalmopathy. Donor details come from another sample of the same person, matched by shared clones. The sample consisted of peripheral blood. The DNA sequence follows: TGTGCCAGCAGCGTGGGGACAGGCAGTAAGACCCAGTACTTC. It translates to CASSVGTGSKTQYF.